Below are 17 T cell receptor beta chains sequenced from a single sample in a study of identical twins. Using its own MiXCR run on the 5' RACE reads, TCRdb lists one record per CDR3 protein. The sample has 300,000 to 400,000 distinct CDR3 sequences, around 9% seen once. Material: naive T cells sorted from blood. Every receptor here comes from a woman in her fifties or sixties in good health.

The chain is built from TRBV25-1 and TRBJ2-1; TRBD1 is a possible D gene (5 bases). The CDR3 contains 13 residues. The V gene lost 6 bases and the J gene lost 5 bases, with 11 bases spanning the gap. In germline, CDR1 is MGHDK, CDR2 SYGVNS. The CDR3 DNA reads as TGTGCCAGCAGCCGCCCGACAGACAATGAGCAGTTCTTC. Translated, it gives CASSRPTDNEQFF.

At least ten counts were recorded for this clonotype. V and J are TRBV7-9 and TRBJ2-7; D remains ambiguous. Trimming left V 5 bases short and J 3 bases short, with 11 bases between. Germline lookup yields CDR1 SEHNR and CDR2 FQNEAQ (reference sequence). The CDR3 length is 13 residues. This chain's CDR3 is CASSPRSYYEQYF. Here the CDR3 DNA reads TGTGCCAGCAGCCCTAGATCGTACTACGAGCAGTACTTC. The complete variable domain, with remaining parts taken from reference TRBV7-9 and TRBJ2-7, reads DTGVSQNPRHKITKRGQNVTFRCDPISEHNRLYWYRQTLGQGPEFLTYFQNEAQLEKSRLLSDRFSAERPKGSFSTLEIQRTEQGDSAMYLCASSPRSYYEQYFGPGTRLTVT.

The sample holds a few counts of this clonotype. The rearrangement links TRBV6-1 to TRBJ1-5, with D perhaps matching TRBD1 (6 bases). The CDR3 is made up of 13 amino acids. CDR1 MNHNS and CDR2 SASEGT come from the germline V gene. The germline V and J ends were trimmed by 9 bases and 7 bases, with 16 bases remaining between them. In DNA, the CDR3 is TGTGCCAGTCTGGGTGGCAGGGGACAGCCCCAGCATTTT. Amino acids: CASLGGRGQPQHF.

This clonotype turned up a few times. The genes are TRBV4-2 and TRBJ2-3; 10 positions agree with TRBD1. J lost 10 bases, V lost 5 bases, and 6 bases had no gene match. The CDR3 is 13 residues long. CDR1 and CDR2 (germline): LGHNA, YNFKEQ. CDR3 DNA sequence: TGTGCCAGCAGCGCCCCCGGGACAGGGGCGCAGTATTTT. Its protein is CASSAPGTGAQYF.

This clonotype has a single count. This clone may be a read error of a much larger clone one base away. V usage is TRBV29-1 and J usage is TRBJ2-2; 8 bases are a match to TRBD1. The CDR3 covers 13 residues. From germline, CDR1 is SQVTM and CDR2 ANQGSEA. CDR3: CSVGTGGAGKLFF. The CDR3 nucleotides read TGCAGCGTCGGGACAGGAGGGGCCGGGAAGCTGTTTTTT.

This sequence joins TRBV7-8 and TRBJ1-3; D remains ambiguous. The V gene lost 1 base and the J gene lost 7 bases, with 5 bases spanning the gap. From germline, CDR1 is SGHVS and CDR2 FQNEAQ. This CDR3 has 12 amino acids. CDR3 sequence (DNA): TGTGCCAGCAGCTTAGGGGTCAACACCATATATTTT. This gives the protein CASSLGVNTIYF.

The V gene is TRBV19, the J gene TRBJ1-2; D call uncertain. CDR1 and CDR2 (germline): LNHDA, SQIVND (reference sequence). The V end lost 1 base, the J end lost 5 bases, and 14 bases lay between the germline ends. The CDR3 has 15 amino acids. DNA of the CDR3: TGTGCCAGTAGTATAGCTGGTAACCGGGTTTATGGCTACACCTTC. Translated: CASSIAGNRVYGYTF. The variable domain in full, with the rest retrieved from reference TRBV19 and TRBJ1-2, is DGGITQSPKYLFRKEGQNVTLSCEQNLNHDAMYWYRQDPGQGLRLIYYSQIVNDFQKGDIAEGYSVSREKKESFPLTVTSAQKNPTAFYLCASSIAGNRVYGYTFGSGTRLTVV.

A remark on this clonotype: This may be a read error: a much more frequent sequence differs by one nucleotide. The chain employs TRBV29-1 and TRBJ2-5; 10 positions agree with TRBD1. With V trimmed by 7 bases and J by 5 bases, 10 bases remained unmatched. Germline loops: CDR1 SQVTM, CDR2 ANQGSEA. CDR3 length: 14 residues. Here the CDR3 DNA reads TGCAGCGCCCGAAAGTGGACAGGGGGGGAGACCCAGTACTTC. The encoded protein is CSARKWTGGETQYF.

This clonotype appeared once. The V call is TRBV21-1, the J call TRBJ2-3; the table's D gene call, TRBD1, was not cross checked with the DNA. TRBV21-1 is a pseudogene. This CDR3 is built from 18 residues. CDR3: CASTKGPQGDPSTDTQYF. In DNA, the CDR3 is TGTGCCAGCACCAAGGGCCCCCAGGGGGACCCTAGCACAGATACGCAGTATTTT.

This clonotype has just a few counts. The chain uses TRBV3-1 and TRBJ2-1; D unclear. The ends were cut back, 0 bases at V and 8 bases at J, with 5 bases in the middle. The CDR3 is made up of 12 amino acids. Germline lookup yields CDR1 LGHDT and CDR2 YNNKEL (reference sequence). CDR3 loop: CASSQELDEQFF. The CDR3 nucleotides are TGTGCCAGCAGCCAAGAGCTAGATGAGCAGTTCTTC.

This clonotype has a handful of counts. The rearrangement joins TRBV5-1 to TRBJ2-7, with 7 bases identical to TRBD1. The trim removed 6 bases at V and 1 base at J, leaving 16 bases unmatched. CDR1 is SGHRS and CDR2 is YFSETQ in the germline V gene. The CDR3 is 17 residues long. CDR3 coding DNA: TGCGCCAGCACCATCGACTCGGACAGGCTAAGGTCCTACGAGCAGTACGTC. Amino acids: CASTIDSDRLRSYEQYV.

The J gene is TRBJ2-1, the V gene TRBV15; D unclear. The CDR3 loop spans 14 amino acids. From germline, CDR1 is LNHNV and CDR2 YYDKDF (reference sequence). V shed 5 bases and J shed 6 bases, with 14 bases lying between them. The CDR3 nucleotides are TGTGCCACCAGCGGCCCCCCTAGAAGCAATGAGCAGTTCTTC. This translates into CATSGPPRSNEQFF.

This clonotype appeared a few times. The J gene is TRBJ2-1, the V gene TRBV19; D not certain. Germline V gene lookup returns CDR1 LNHDA and CDR2 SQIVND (reference sequence). The CDR3 covers 15 residues. V lost 5 bases, J lost 9 bases, and 20 bases lay in between. This CDR3 is CASSPQPGPGGEQFF. The CDR3 DNA sequence: TGTGCCAGTAGTCCCCAGCCCGGGCCCGGTGGTGAGCAGTTCTTC.

This clonotype was seen at least ten times. The J gene is TRBJ2-2, the V gene TRBV5-1; D call uncertain. The germline V gene has CDR1 SGHRS and CDR2 YFSETQ. V lost 0 bases to trimming and J lost 6 bases, with 12 bases between them. The CDR3 contains 15 residues. CDR3 residues: CASSLAWGSAGELFF. CDR3 coding DNA: TGCGCCAGCAGCTTGGCTTGGGGTTCTGCCGGGGAGCTGTTTTTT.

This clonotype was recorded a few times. The J gene is TRBJ2-7, the V gene TRBV6-1, with D unclear. CDR1 is MNHNS and CDR2 is SASEGT in the germline V gene. Trimming removed 7 bases from V and 2 bases from J, with 15 bases in between. The CDR3 has 14 residues. The CDR3 region has the DNA TGTGCCAGCACCGTGTCTTATCCGACCTACGAGCAGTACTTC. Translating gives CASTVSYPTYEQYF.

In this sample, this clonotype turned up a few times. The rearrangement joins TRBV10-3 to TRBJ2-7, with D maybe TRBD1 (6 bases). Between the trimmed V and J ends, which lost 9 bases and 6 bases, there was a span of 15 bases. The CDR3 consists of 12 residues. CDR1 is ENHRY, CDR2 SYGVKD, per germline. The CDR3 spells CAIFTGSIEQYV. CDR3 nucleotide sequence: TGTGCCATTTTCACAGGGAGTATCGAGCAGTACGTC.

This clonotype was recorded at least ten times. The chain recombines TRBV10-3 with TRBJ1-2; D gene ambiguous. V lost 8 bases and J 9 bases, leaving 16 bases between the germline ends. This CDR3 has 12 residues. Germline loops: CDR1 ENHRY, CDR2 SYGVKD. The CDR3 loop reads CAIGLSSLSYTF. CDR3 coding DNA: TGTGCCATCGGCCTAAGTTCCCTCAGCTACACCTTC.